The 7 T cell receptor beta chains below come from one sample, sequenced in a study of human T cells and chemical hapten exposure. TCRdb passed the 5' RACE reads through MiXCR, listing each CDR3 protein once. The table shows about 140,000 distinct CDR3 sequences, with around 4.4% occurring only once. Sequencing started from total RNA isolated from unfractionated whole blood. These receptor sequences come from a female donor in good health.

As for this clonotype: A much larger clone differs from this one at a single base, so this may be a read error. This chain links TRBV3-1 with TRBJ2-7, with TRBD1 matching over 10 bases. With 4 bases clipped from V and 5 bases from J, the junction kept 11 bases outside the gene matches. The CDR3 is 16 residues long. Germline V gene lookup returns CDR1 LGHDT and CDR2 YNNKEL (reference sequence). CDR3 coding DNA: TGTGCCAGCAGCCCCAACCGGACAGGGGGATGGGACGAGCAGTACTTC. Translating gives CASSPNRTGGWDEQYF.

A word on this clonotype: A clone one base away is much larger, so this may be a read error. This chain links TRBV18 with TRBJ2-5; D tentatively fits TRBD1 or TRBD2 (5 bases each). The CDR3 loop spans 15 amino acids. Looked up from germline, CDR1 is KGHSH and CDR2 is LQKENI. Trimming stripped 0 bases from V and 3 bases from J, with 11 bases between. The CDR3 DNA reads as TGTGCCAGCTCACCACCCGGGACGGGCGAAGAGACCCAGTACTTC. It yields the protein CASSPPGTGEETQYF. The full variable domain, rest sourced from reference TRBV18 and TRBJ2-5, is NAGVMQNPRHLVRRRGQEARLRCSPMKGHSHVYWYRQLPEEGLKFMVYLQKENIIDESGMPKERFSAEFPKEGPSILRIQQVVRGDSAAYFCASSPPGTGEETQYFGPGTRLLVL.

This clonotype was counted only a few times. The chain links TRBV2 to TRBJ2-3; TRBD2 is a possible D gene (5 bases). V lost 1 base and J 0 bases, leaving 8 bases between the germline ends. Germline V gene sequence: CDR1 SNHLY, CDR2 FYNNEI. The CDR3 is 15 amino acids. In nucleotides, the CDR3 is TGTGCCAGCAGTGAAGGACTACCAAGCACAGATACGCAGTATTTT. Residues: CASSEGLPSTDTQYF.

This clonotype was counted ten times or more. The genes are TRBV6-1 and TRBJ2-4, with D maybe TRBD2 (6 bases). Trimming took 8 bases from V and 0 from J, leaving 17 bases between them. The CDR3 totals 16 residues. Germline V gene sequence: CDR1 MNHNS, CDR2 SASEGT. CDR3 nucleotides: TGTGCCAGCGTAGAACACGGAGGGATAGCCAAAAACATTCAGTACTTC. Encoded protein: CASVEHGGIAKNIQYF.

This clonotype has a count of ten or more. This chain uses TRBV7-9 with TRBJ2-7; possible D gene TRBD1, 7 bases. V lost 8 bases and J 4 bases, leaving 15 bases between the germline ends. The CDR3 extends over 13 amino acids. Germline V CDR1 and CDR2: SEHNR, FQNEAQ (reference sequence). The CDR3 loop reads CASARDSGYEQYF. CDR3 in DNA: TGTGCCAGCGCCCGGGACAGCGGGTACGAGCAGTACTTC.

This clonotype was seen many times. The chain is built from TRBV6-5 and TRBJ1-6; D is ambiguous. CDR1 and CDR2 (germline): MNHEY, SVGAGI. The CDR3 is 12 amino acids. Trimming took off 8 bases at V and 8 bases at J, with 10 bases between the two ends. The CDR3 DNA reads as TGTGCCAGCCGACGGGTAGATTCACCCCTCCACTTT. Translated, it gives CASRRVDSPLHF.

This chain connects TRBV21-1 to TRBJ1-3; the D call of TRBD1 is as the table states it, not checked on the DNA. TRBV21-1 is an annotated pseudogene. This CDR3 is 15 amino acids long. The CDR3 coding sequence is TGTGCCAGCAGCGGAGATAGGGGGCCCGGAAACACCATATATTTT. Translation gives CASSGDRGPGNTIYF.